Each of the 26 T cell receptor beta chains below was sequenced from the same sample in a study of STAT3 mutations in large granular lymphocyte leukemia. No cognate antigen is known for these TCRs. Points from the study as a whole: In T-cell large granular lymphocyte leukemia, about half of patients showed multiple immunodominant subclonotypes.

Sequencing used immunoSEQ multiplex PCR; TCRdb keeps in-frame clones, though not all of them. The table shows roughly 40,000 clones, with roughly 88% occurring only once. Sequencing used PBMCs. These receptors were collected from a human donor with T large granular lymphocyte leukemia. Some clones in this sample may be carry-over from other donors' samples.

CDR3 DNA sequence: TGTGCCAGTAGCGCAGGGCATCTCACTGAAGCTTTCTTT. Translated, it gives CASSAGHLTEAFF. The chain couples TRBV19 to TRBJ1-1, with D tentatively TRBD1 (5 bases). The ends were cut back, 6 bases at V and 4 bases at J, with 12 bases in the middle. The CDR3 loop spans 13 amino acids. CDR1 LNHDA and CDR2 SQIVND come from the germline V gene (reference sequence).

The V gene is TRBV6-1, the J gene TRBJ2-7; TRBD1 or TRBD2 may be the D gene (5 bases each). V dropped 3 bases and J dropped 6 bases, with 6 bases sitting between them. CDR3 size: 11 residues. Germline V gives CDR1 MNHNS, CDR2 SASEGT. CDR3 in amino acids: CASSEGTEQYF. CDR3 coding DNA: TGTGCCAGCAGTGAGGGGACCGAGCAGTACTTC.

The V and J genes are TRBV7-2 and TRBJ1-5, with TRBD1 as a possible D gene (5 bases). V lost 6 bases, J lost 4 bases, and 16 bases lay in between. Germline V gene sequence: CDR1 SGHTA, CDR2 FQGNSA. This CDR3 region has 15 residues. The CDR3 loop is CASSQNRDRNQPQHF. The CDR3 nucleotides read TGTGCCAGCAGTCAGAATCGGGACCGTAATCAGCCCCAGCATTTT.

The chain recombines TRBV28 with TRBJ2-7; 9 bases align to TRBD1. Germline lookup yields CDR1 MDHEN and CDR2 SYDVKM. This CDR3 contains 15 residues. V dropped 2 bases and J dropped 6; count of bases not matched to a gene: 8. The CDR3 region is CASSLGPGQGTEQYF. The CDR3 region has the DNA TGTGCCAGCAGTTTAGGTCCCGGACAGGGGACCGAGCAGTACTTC. The variable domain in full, completed from reference TRBV28 and TRBJ2-7, reads DVKVTQSSRYLVKRTGEKVFLECVQDMDHENMFWYRQDPGLGLRLIYFSYDVKMKEKGDIPEGYSVSREKKERFSLILESASTNQTSMYLCASSLGPGQGTEQYFGPGTRLTVT.

The chain joins TRBV28 to TRBJ2-1; D possibly corresponds to TRBD2 (6 bases). The germline gives CDR1 MDHEN, CDR2 SYDVKM. This CDR3 is 14 amino acids long. The V gene lost 10 bases and the J gene lost 0 bases, with 13 bases spanning the gap. The CDR3 here is CATGGGSSYNEQFF. In DNA form, the CDR3 reads TGTGCCACGGGTGGAGGGAGCTCCTACAATGAGCAGTTCTTC.

The chain carries TRBV4-1 and TRBJ2-2; possibly TRBD1 for D (5 bases). The CDR3 sequence is 17 residues long. Germline V lookup: CDR1 MGHRA, CDR2 YSYEKL. The V gene lost 0 bases and the J gene lost 1 base, with 12 bases spanning the gap. The CDR3 DNA is TGCGCCAGCAGCCAAGATCCAGGGCGGAGGAACACCGGGGAGCTGTTTTTT. Translating it yields CASSQDPGRRNTGELFF.

The rearrangement links TRBV7-9 to TRBJ2-7, with TRBD2 matching 8 bases. This CDR3 region has 14 residues. Germline V gene sequence: CDR1 SEHNR, CDR2 FQNEAQ (reference sequence). Trimming cost V 5 bases and J 2 bases; bases outside gene matches: 5. CDR3 bases: TGTGCCAGCAGCAAAGCGGGGGAACCCTACGAGCAGTACTTC. This encodes CASSKAGEPYEQYF.

The chain links TRBV6-1 to TRBJ1-2, with D hard to call. CDR3 length: 13 residues. V was pared by 3 bases and J by 3 bases, with 8 bases between. CDR1 MNHNS and CDR2 SASEGT come from the germline V gene. As DNA, the CDR3 is TGTGCCAGCAGTGACACAGAATACTATGGCTACACCTTC. Protein product: CASSDTEYYGYTF.

The chain joins TRBV5-4 to TRBJ1-2, with D possibly matching TRBD1 (6 bases). V gave up 1 base and J gave up 1 base, with 8 bases separating them. The CDR3 spans 14 residues. CDR1 is SGHNT and CDR2 is YYREEE in the germline V gene (reference sequence). CDR3 sequence (DNA): TGTGCCAGCAGCTTGTCAGGGGTTAACTATGGCTACACCTTC. It codes for CASSLSGVNYGYTF.

This clone was observed a single time. This chain links TRBV4-1 with TRBJ2-2, with 11 nucleotides matching TRBD1. V lost 6 bases and J lost 8; bases outside the gene matches: 23. Germline V gene lookup returns CDR1 MGHRA and CDR2 YSYEKL. The length of the CDR3 is 20 residues. The CDR3 loop reads CASRRTGGRLGERTPGELFF. The CDR3 bases are TGCGCCAGCAGGCGGACAGGGGGCCGGCTTGGGGAGCGAACACCGGGGGAGCTGTTTTTT.

V and J are TRBV7-9 and TRBJ1-1; D is unclear. V shed 7 bases and J shed 12 bases, with 18 bases lying between them. Germline V gives CDR1 SEHNR, CDR2 FQNEAQ (reference sequence). The CDR3 loop spans 12 amino acids. CDR3 bases: TGTGCCAGCACCCCCGGTAGGTTAGAACCTTTCTTT. Its translation: CASTPGRLEPFF. The whole variable domain, remainder taken from reference TRBV7-9 and TRBJ1-1, is DTGVSQNPRHKITKRGQNVTFRCDPISEHNRLYWYRQTLGQGPEFLTYFQNEAQLEKSRLLSDRFSAERPKGSFSTLEIQRTEQGDSAMYLCASTPGRLEPFFGQGTRLTVV.

V gene TRBV5-1 combines with J gene TRBJ1-1; D remains unclear. Germline-derived CDR1 and CDR2 are SGHRS and YFSETQ. The CDR3 is made up of 15 amino acids. Trimming took 3 bases from V and 1 from J, leaving 13 bases between them. The CDR3 sequence: CASSYNPIKNTEAFF. CDR3 nucleotide sequence: TGCGCCAGCAGCTACAATCCGATAAAGAACACTGAAGCTTTCTTT.

The chain combines TRBV6-1 with TRBJ1-2; TRBD1 aligns across 8 bases. With V trimmed by 6 bases and J by 8 bases, 11 bases remained unmatched. Germline V gene lookup returns CDR1 MNHNS and CDR2 SASEGT. This CDR3 has 14 amino acids. As DNA, the CDR3 is TGTGCCAGCAGCGCCACTCAGGGGGCTTGGGGCTACACCTTC. This encodes CASSATQGAWGYTF.

The chain has TRBV4-1 and TRBJ2-2; D remains unclear. Trimming took 2 bases from V and 7 from J, leaving 11 bases between them. From germline, CDR1 is MGHRA and CDR2 YSYEKL. The CDR3 runs 14 residues. The CDR3 DNA sequence: TGCGCCAGCAGCCAATTCACCTCGGGCGGGGAGCTGTTTTTT. Its protein is CASSQFTSGGELFF.

J is TRBJ2-7 and V is TRBV28, with D maybe TRBD1 (5 bases). Trimming cost V 5 bases and J 7 bases, with 15 bases left between them. CDR3 length: 13 residues. Per germline, CDR1 MDHEN and CDR2 SYDVKM. This chain's CDR3 is CASSPDSLLEQYV. Written as DNA, the CDR3 is TGTGCCAGCAGTCCTGACAGTCTTTTGGAGCAGTACGTC.

The chain employs TRBV29-1 and TRBJ1-2, with a possible D match to TRBD1 (5 bases). There are 12 residues in the CDR3. Germline CDR1 reads SQVTM; CDR2 reads ANQGSEA. V shed 8 bases and J shed 1 base, with 11 bases lying between them. The chain's CDR3 is CSSRGHNYGYTF. Here the CDR3 DNA reads TGCAGCTCCCGGGGCCATAACTATGGCTACACCTTC.

The V call is TRBV4-1, the J call TRBJ1-5; 7 bases fit TRBD1. Germline V gives CDR1 MGHRA, CDR2 YSYEKL. The CDR3 runs to 16 residues. The V gene end was trimmed by 1 base and the J gene end by 1 base; junction bases not matched to a gene: 4. This CDR3 reads CASSQVRGPSNQPQHF. The CDR3 coding sequence is TGCGCCAGCAGCCAAGTAAGGGGGCCGAGCAATCAGCCCCAGCATTTT.

The chain combines TRBV7-8 with TRBJ1-5; D ambiguous. Trimming left V 2 bases short and J 0 bases short, with 11 bases between. Germline values: CDR1 SGHVS, CDR2 FQNEAQ. This CDR3 comprises 16 residues. The CDR3 nucleotides are TGTGCCAGCAGCTTATTGTTAACCGATAGCAATCAGCCCCAGCATTTT. Protein: CASSLLLTDSNQPQHF.

The genes are TRBV21-1 and TRBJ1-5; the table's TRBD1 call for D was not verified on the DNA. TRBV21-1 is shown as a pseudogene. The CDR3 covers 16 residues. CDR3 loop: CASSNRVTYSNQPQHF. CDR3 nucleotide sequence: TGTGCCAGCAGCAACAGGGTGACCTATAGCAATCAGCCCCAGCATTTT.

The rearrangement links TRBV5-1 to TRBJ2-5, with D unclear. The CDR3 runs to 15 residues. V shed 0 bases and J shed 3 bases, with 12 bases lying between them. The germline gives CDR1 SGHRS, CDR2 YFSETQ. CDR3 nucleotides: TGCGCCAGCAGCTTGGGGACGGTCACCAAAGAGACCCAGTACTTC. Encoded protein: CASSLGTVTKETQYF.

This clone was recorded only once. The chain uses TRBV5-5 and TRBJ1-1, with 7 bases aligning to TRBD1. J gave up 5 bases and V 5 bases, and 9 bases lay outside the gene matches. The CDR3 has 14 residues. Germline V CDR1 and CDR2: SGHKS, YYEKEE (reference sequence). The CDR3 region is CASRTLTGATEAFF. CDR3 nucleotides: TGTGCCAGCAGGACACTTACAGGGGCGACTGAAGCTTTCTTT.

The chain combines TRBV7-9 with TRBJ2-7; a weak D match, TRBD1 (5 bases). The V and J ends lost 5 bases and 4 bases respectively, with 12 bases between them. The CDR3 length is 13 residues. Germline V lookup: CDR1 SEHNR, CDR2 FQNEAQ (reference sequence). CDR3 protein: CASSPGPNYEQYF. The CDR3 region has the DNA TGTGCCAGCAGCCCAGGGCCCAATTACGAGCAGTACTTC.

The CDR3 here is CASSPTGLYEQYV. The CDR3 bases are TGTGCCAGCAGTCCGACAGGGCTCTACGAGCAGTACGTC. J is TRBJ2-7 and V is TRBV6-1; 7 bases are shared with TRBD1. The CDR3 covers 13 residues. CDR1 and CDR2 from the germline V gene are MNHNS and SASEGT. Trimming removed 5 bases from V and 3 bases from J; junction bases left unmatched: 4.

This chain connects TRBV6-1 to TRBJ1-5, with D hard to call. The V and J ends lost 2 bases and 0 bases respectively, with 5 bases between them. There are 14 residues in the CDR3. Germline CDR1 MNHNS, CDR2 SASEGT. The CDR3, as DNA: TGTGCCAGCAGTGAACTTCTTAGCAATCAGCCCCAGCATTTT. Its protein is CASSELLSNQPQHF.

V gene TRBV5-1 combines with J gene TRBJ1-1; D is unclear. Trimming removed 0 bases at V and 0 bases at J, with 9 bases between. The CDR3 extends over 15 amino acids. CDR1 SGHRS and CDR2 YFSETQ come from the germline V gene. The CDR3 is CASSLARGLNTEAFF. In DNA form, the CDR3 reads TGCGCCAGCAGCTTGGCCAGAGGGCTGAACACTGAAGCTTTCTTT.

The genes are TRBV28 and TRBJ1-5; no firm D call. In germline, CDR1 is MDHEN, CDR2 SYDVKM. The CDR3 extends over 9 amino acids. Trimming left V 3 bases short and J 10 bases short, with 1 base between. CDR3 sequence: CASSFPQHF. CDR3 sequence (DNA): TGTGCCAGCAGTTTCCCCCAGCATTTT. Using reference TRBV28 and TRBJ1-5 for the parts outside the CDR3, the full variable domain is DVKVTQSSRYLVKRTGEKVFLECVQDMDHENMFWYRQDPGLGLRLIYFSYDVKMKEKGDIPEGYSVSREKKERFSLILESASTNQTSMYLCASSFPQHFGDGTRLSIL.